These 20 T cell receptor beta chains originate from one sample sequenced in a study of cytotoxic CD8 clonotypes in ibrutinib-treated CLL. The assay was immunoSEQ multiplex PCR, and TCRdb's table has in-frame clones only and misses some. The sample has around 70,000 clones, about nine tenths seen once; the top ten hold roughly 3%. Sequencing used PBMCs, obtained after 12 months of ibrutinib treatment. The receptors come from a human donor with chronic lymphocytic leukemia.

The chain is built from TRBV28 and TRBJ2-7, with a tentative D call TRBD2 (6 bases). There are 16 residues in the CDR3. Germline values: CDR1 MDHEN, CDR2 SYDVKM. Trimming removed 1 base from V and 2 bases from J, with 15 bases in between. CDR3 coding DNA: TGTGCCAGCAGTTTATTCCCCCTAGCGCCAACCTACGAGCAGTACTTC. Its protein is CASSLFPLAPTYEQYF.

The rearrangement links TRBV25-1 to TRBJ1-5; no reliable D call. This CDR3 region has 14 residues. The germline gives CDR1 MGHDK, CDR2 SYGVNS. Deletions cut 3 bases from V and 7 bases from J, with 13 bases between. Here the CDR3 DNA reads TGTGCCAGCAGTGATGGGGAGTGGAACCAGCCCCAGCATTTT. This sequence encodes CASSDGEWNQPQHF.

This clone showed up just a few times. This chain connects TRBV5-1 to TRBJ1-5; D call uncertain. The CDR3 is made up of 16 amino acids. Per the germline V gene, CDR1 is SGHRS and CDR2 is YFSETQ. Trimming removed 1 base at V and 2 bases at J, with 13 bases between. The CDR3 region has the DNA TGCGCCAGCAGCTTGACTGCGGCCGTCGGCAATCAGCCCCAGCATTTT. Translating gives CASSLTAAVGNQPQHF.

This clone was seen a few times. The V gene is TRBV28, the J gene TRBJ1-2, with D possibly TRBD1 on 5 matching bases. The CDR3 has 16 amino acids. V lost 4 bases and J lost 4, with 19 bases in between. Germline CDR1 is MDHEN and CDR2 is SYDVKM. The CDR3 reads CASSSPKPARAYGYTF. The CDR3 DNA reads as TGTGCCAGCAGTTCCCCAAAACCGGCCAGGGCCTATGGCTACACCTTC.

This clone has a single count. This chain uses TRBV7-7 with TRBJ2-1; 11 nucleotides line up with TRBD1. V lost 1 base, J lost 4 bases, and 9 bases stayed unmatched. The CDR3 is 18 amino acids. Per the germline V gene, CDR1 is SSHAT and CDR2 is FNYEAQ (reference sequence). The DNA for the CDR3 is TGTGCCAGCAGCTTAGGGCCGGAGGGACAGGGGGGATACAATGAGCAGTTCTTC. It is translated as CASSLGPEGQGGYNEQFF.

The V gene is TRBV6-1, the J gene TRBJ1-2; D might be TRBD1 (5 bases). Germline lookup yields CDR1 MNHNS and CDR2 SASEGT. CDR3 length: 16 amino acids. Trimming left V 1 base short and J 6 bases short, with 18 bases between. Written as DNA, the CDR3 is TGTGCCAGCAGTGAAGAGGGGTTGGGGGACCCTCATGGCTACACCTTC. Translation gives CASSEEGLGDPHGYTF.

The CDR3 sequence is CASSGSFFNEKLFF. The CDR3 region has the DNA TGTGCCAGCAGCGGGTCCTTCTTTAATGAAAAACTGTTTTTT. The V call is TRBV6-1, the J call TRBJ1-4; D is ambiguous. The germline CDR1 and CDR2 sequences are MNHNS and SASEGT. This CDR3 contains 14 residues. V lost 6 bases, J lost 4 bases, and 12 bases lay in between.

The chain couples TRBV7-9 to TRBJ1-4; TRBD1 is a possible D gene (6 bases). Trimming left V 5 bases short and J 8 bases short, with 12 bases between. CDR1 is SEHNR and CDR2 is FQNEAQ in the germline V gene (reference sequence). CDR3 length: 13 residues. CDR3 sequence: CASSIPDREKLFF. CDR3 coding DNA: TGTGCCAGCAGCATCCCGGACAGAGAAAAACTGTTTTTT.

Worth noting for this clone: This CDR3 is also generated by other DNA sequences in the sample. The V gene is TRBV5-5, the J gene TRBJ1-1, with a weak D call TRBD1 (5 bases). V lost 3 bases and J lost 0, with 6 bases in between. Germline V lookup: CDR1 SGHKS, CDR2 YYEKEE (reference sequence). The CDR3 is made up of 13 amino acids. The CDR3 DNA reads TGTGCCAGCAGCTCGACAGTGAACACTGAAGCTTTCTTT. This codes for CASSSTVNTEAFF.

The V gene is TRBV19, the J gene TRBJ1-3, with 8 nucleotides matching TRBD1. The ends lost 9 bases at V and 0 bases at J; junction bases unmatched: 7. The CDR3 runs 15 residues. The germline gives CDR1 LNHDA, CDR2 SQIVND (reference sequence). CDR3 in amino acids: CASRDRLNSGNTIYF. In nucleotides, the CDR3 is TGTGCCAGCAGGGACAGGTTAAACTCTGGAAACACCATATATTTT.

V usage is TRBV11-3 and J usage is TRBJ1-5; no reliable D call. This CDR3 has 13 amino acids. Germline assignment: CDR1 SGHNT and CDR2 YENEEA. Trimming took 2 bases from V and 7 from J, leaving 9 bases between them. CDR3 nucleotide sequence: TGTGCCAGCAGCTTAAACTCCGGGCAGCCCCAGCATTTT. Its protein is CASSLNSGQPQHF.

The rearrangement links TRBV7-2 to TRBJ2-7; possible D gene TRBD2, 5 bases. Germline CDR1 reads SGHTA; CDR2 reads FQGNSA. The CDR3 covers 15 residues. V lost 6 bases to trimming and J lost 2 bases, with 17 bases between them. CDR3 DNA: TGTGCCAGCAGTCTACGAGTACCCGGGACCTACGAGCAGTACTTC. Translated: CASSLRVPGTYEQYF.

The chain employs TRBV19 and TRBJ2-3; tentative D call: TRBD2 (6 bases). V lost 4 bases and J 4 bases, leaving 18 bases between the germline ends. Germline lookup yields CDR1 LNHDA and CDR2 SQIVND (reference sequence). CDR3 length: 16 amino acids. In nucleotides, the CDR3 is TGTGCCAGTAGTAACGGGGACTTGGTAATGGCAGATACGCAGTATTTT. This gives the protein CASSNGDLVMADTQYF.

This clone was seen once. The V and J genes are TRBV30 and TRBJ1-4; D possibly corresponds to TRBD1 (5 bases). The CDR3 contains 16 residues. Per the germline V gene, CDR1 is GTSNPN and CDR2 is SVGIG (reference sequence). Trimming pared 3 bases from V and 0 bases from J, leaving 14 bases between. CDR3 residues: CAWSGDEDPTNEKLFF. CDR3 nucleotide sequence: TGTGCCTGGAGCGGGGACGAAGATCCAACTAATGAAAAACTGTTTTTT.

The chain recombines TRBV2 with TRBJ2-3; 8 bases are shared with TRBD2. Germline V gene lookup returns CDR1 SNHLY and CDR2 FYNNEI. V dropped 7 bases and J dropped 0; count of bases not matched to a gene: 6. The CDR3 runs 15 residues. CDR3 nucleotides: TGTGCCAGCAAAAGGGCTAGCGGGAGCACAGATACGCAGTATTTT. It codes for CASKRASGSTDTQYF.

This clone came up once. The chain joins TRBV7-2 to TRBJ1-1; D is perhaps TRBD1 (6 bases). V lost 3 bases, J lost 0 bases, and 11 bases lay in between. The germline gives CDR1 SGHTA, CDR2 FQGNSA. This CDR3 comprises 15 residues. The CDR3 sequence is CASSFGGLMNTEAFF. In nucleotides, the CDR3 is TGTGCCAGCAGCTTTGGGGGGCTAATGAACACTGAAGCTTTCTTT. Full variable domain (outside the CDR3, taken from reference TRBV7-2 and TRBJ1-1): GAGVSQSPSNKVTEKGKDVELRCDPISGHTALYWYRQSLGQGLEFLIYFQGNSAPDKSGLPSDRFSAERTGGSVSTLTIQRTQQEDSAVYLCASSFGGLMNTEAFFGQGTRLTVV.

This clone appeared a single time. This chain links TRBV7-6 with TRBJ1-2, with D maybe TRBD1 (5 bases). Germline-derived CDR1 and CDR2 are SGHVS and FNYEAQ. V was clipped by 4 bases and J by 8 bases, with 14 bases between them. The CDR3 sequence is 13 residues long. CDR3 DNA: TGTGCCAGCAGCTCGCAGGGTGCAGGGGGCTACACCTTC. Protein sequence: CASSSQGAGGYTF.

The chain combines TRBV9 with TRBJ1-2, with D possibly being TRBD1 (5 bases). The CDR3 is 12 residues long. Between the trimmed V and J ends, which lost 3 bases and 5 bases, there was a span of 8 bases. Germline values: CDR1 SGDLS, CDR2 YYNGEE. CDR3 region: CASSAEGYGYTF. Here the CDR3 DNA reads TGTGCCAGCAGCGCAGAGGGGTATGGCTACACCTTC.

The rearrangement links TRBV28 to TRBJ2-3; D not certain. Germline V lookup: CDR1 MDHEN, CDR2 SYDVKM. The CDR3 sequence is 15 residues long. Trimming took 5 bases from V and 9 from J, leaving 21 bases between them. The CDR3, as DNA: TGTGCCAGCAGTCCCGAGTTACAGCCGGCCCTAACGCAGTATTTT. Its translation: CASSPELQPALTQYF.

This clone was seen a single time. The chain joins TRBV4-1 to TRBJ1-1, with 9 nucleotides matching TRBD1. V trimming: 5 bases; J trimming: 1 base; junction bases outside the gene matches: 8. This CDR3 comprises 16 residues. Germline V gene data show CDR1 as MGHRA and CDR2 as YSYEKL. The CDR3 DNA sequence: TGCGCCAGCAGCGTCCGGGACAGGGCCCCGAACACTGAAGCTTTCTTT. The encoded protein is CASSVRDRAPNTEAFF.